One TCR beta chain is described in this entry. The sample originates from a study of T cells expressing NK-cell markers. TCRdb reanalyzed the 5' RACE reads and collapses them to one entry per CDR3 protein, without DNA. The sample is made up of about 540,000 distinct CDR3 sequences, and the top ten hold 3% to 4.5% of it. This TCR was recovered from a man between 18 and 29 years old in good health. Sequencing was carried out using blood T cells: a sorted CD56 or NKG2C T cell subset, CD4+ or CD8+ T cells, or bulk PBMC T cells (not recorded which).

The CDR3 sequence is CASSSGPYGELFF. The V and J genes are TRBV12-3 or TRBV12-4 and TRBJ2-2. The CDR3 contains 13 residues.